These 28 T cell receptor beta chains were all obtained from the same sample, sequenced in a study of T-cell reconstitution after alpha-beta-depleted transplantation in children (dated by TCRdb to the mid-2010s). The sample's treatment or condition label, in plain terms: allogeneic hematopoietic cell transplantation with graft depleted of TCRalphabeta T cells and CD19 B cells. The library was prepared using PCR. The run used an Illumina HiSeq 2500. Molecular barcoding was employed in the preparation of TCR libraries, with unique molecular identifiers being used to normalize TCRbeta repertoire quantification. TCRdb trimmed the raw reads at Q25, called clones with MiXCR and kept productive beta chains. Identical CDR3 proteins give one entry, which carries the most common genes and DNA. This sample comprises fewer than 550,000 distinct CDR3 sequences, more than 9.5% of them detected only once. The ten largest clones capture about 15% of the sample.

Source: PBMCs, mostly from graft donor cells, taken 180 days after TCRalphabeta/CD19-depleted stem cell transplant. These receptors all stem from a female patient aged 2-10 years who had a stem cell transplant for aplastic anemia, so the T cells may come from the graft donor.

The chain uses TRBV5-1 and TRBJ2-2, with 7 bases matching TRBD2. Per germline, CDR1 SGHRS and CDR2 YFSETQ. The CDR3 totals 19 residues. Losses at the gene ends were 5 bases for V and 4 bases for J; bases not matched to a gene: 20. CDR3 sequence: CASSPLFPIWTSPTGELFF. The CDR3 bases are TGCGCCAGCAGTCCCCTTTTCCCTATCTGGACTAGTCCCACCGGGGAGCTGTTTTTT. Based on the CDR3 plus reference TRBV5-1 and TRBJ2-2, the full variable domain is KAGVTQTPRYLIKTRGQQVTLSCSPISGHRSVSWYQQTPGQGLQFLFEYFSETQRNKGNFPGRFSGRQFSNSRSEMNVSTLELGDSALYLCASSPLFPIWTSPTGELFFGEGSRLTVL.

The sample holds a few counts of this clonotype. The CDR3 DNA is TGTGCCAGCAGCTTCTTGCGGGCGACAGGCCGTGCGAATAATTCACCCCTCCACTTT. Translated: CASSFLRATGRANNSPLHF. The chain couples TRBV11-1 to TRBJ1-6, with D tentatively TRBD1 (6 bases). The CDR3 length is 19 residues. Trimming left V 3 bases short and J 5 bases short, with 23 bases between. In germline, CDR1 is SGHAT, CDR2 FQDESV (reference sequence).

The rearrangement uses TRBV2 and TRBJ2-5; tentative D call: TRBD2 (6 bases). In germline, CDR1 is SNHLY, CDR2 FYNNEI. This CDR3 comprises 13 residues. V was trimmed by 7 bases and J by 1 base, leaving 10 bases between them. CDR3 sequence (DNA): TGTGCCAGCAACCGGGGGTTCCAAGAGACCCAGTACTTC. This sequence encodes CASNRGFQETQYF.

The chain recombines TRBV28 with TRBJ2-3; 8 nucleotides agree with TRBD2. Germline CDR1 is MDHEN and CDR2 is SYDVKM. The CDR3 is made up of 16 amino acids. Germline trimming cut 4 bases from V and 0 bases from J; bases unmatched to any gene: 6. Written as DNA, the CDR3 is TGTGCCAGCAGTTCCTCTTCTAGCGGGAGCACAGATACGCAGTATTTT. Protein product: CASSSSSSGSTDTQYF.

This chain uses TRBV27 with TRBJ1-1, with TRBD1 as a possible D gene (6 bases). The V and J ends lost 5 bases and 13 bases respectively, with 26 bases between them. In germline, CDR1 is MNHEY, CDR2 SMNVEV (reference sequence). The CDR3 consists of 15 residues. The CDR3 region is CASSLNGGPYTTGFF. CDR3 nucleotides: TGTGCCAGCAGTCTAAACGGGGGCCCATACACAACCGGTTTCTTT.

The chain employs TRBV20-1 and TRBJ1-5; 7 nucleotides match TRBD1. V lost 0 bases to trimming and J lost 6 bases; unmatched junction nucleotides: 5. From germline, CDR1 is DFQATT and CDR2 SNEGSKA (reference sequence). The CDR3 runs to 14 residues. CDR3 in DNA: TGCAGTGCTAGAGAGGCGACAGGGAGTCAGCCCCAGCATTTT. Encoded protein: CSAREATGSQPQHF.

This clonotype was counted at least ten times. V usage is TRBV7-2 and J usage is TRBJ2-5; D may be TRBD1 (7 bases). This CDR3 has 16 amino acids. The V end was cut by 1 base, the J end by 3 bases, with 15 bases between. The germline V gene encodes CDR1 SGHTA and CDR2 FQGNSA. This CDR3 reads CASSLGVFRGEETQYF. Written as DNA, the CDR3 is TGTGCCAGCAGCTTAGGAGTTTTCAGGGGGGAAGAGACCCAGTACTTC.

This rearrangement joins TRBV18 to TRBJ1-5, with unresolved D. Germline V CDR1 and CDR2: KGHSH, LQKENI. This CDR3 has 12 residues. Trimming left V 4 bases short and J 4 bases short, with 5 bases between. This CDR3 is CASSQTNQPQHF. As DNA, the CDR3 is TGTGCCAGCTCACAAACAAATCAGCCCCAGCATTTT.

This clonotype was recorded a few times. The gene calls are TRBV29-1 and TRBJ2-5; D is uncertain. Germline CDR1 reads SQVTM; CDR2 reads ANQGSEA. CDR3 length: 11 residues. Deletions cut 5 bases from V and 4 bases from J, with 8 bases between. CDR3 protein: CSVKRGETQYF. CDR3 bases: TGCAGCGTTAAGAGAGGAGAGACCCAGTACTTC.

The chain uses TRBV19 and TRBJ2-1; 11 bases agree with TRBD2. The CDR3 totals 16 residues. Looked up from germline, CDR1 is LNHDA and CDR2 is SQIVND (reference sequence). The V and J ends lost 2 bases and 7 bases, in that order; junction bases with no gene match: 7. The DNA for the CDR3 is TGTGCCAGTAGTATAAGGCTAGCGGGAGGTACAAATGAGCAGTTCTTC. Translated: CASSIRLAGGTNEQFF.

This clonotype occurred a few times. This chain joins TRBV10-3 and TRBJ1-2; D unclear. CDR1 is ENHRY, CDR2 SYGVKD, per germline. CDR3 length: 12 amino acids. V lost 6 bases, J lost 5 bases, and 10 bases lay in between. CDR3 loop: CAIRDLTYGYTF. The CDR3 nucleotides read TGTGCCATCAGGGACTTGACATATGGCTACACCTTC.

This chain links TRBV18 with TRBJ1-2; D is unclear. Between the trimmed V and J ends, which lost 0 bases and 1 base, there was a span of 6 bases. The CDR3 extends over 14 amino acids. The germline gives CDR1 KGHSH, CDR2 LQKENI. The CDR3 is CASSPPVVNYGYTF. The CDR3, as DNA: TGTGCCAGCTCACCACCAGTGGTTAACTATGGCTACACCTTC.

A few counts support this clonotype. The V call is TRBV7-8, the J call TRBJ2-1, with TRBD2 identical over 9 bases. Germline CDR1 SGHVS, CDR2 FQNEAQ. V dropped 1 base and J dropped 4; count of bases not matched to a gene: 5. This CDR3 is 16 amino acids long. CDR3 in DNA: TGTGCCAGCAGCTTAGATTGGCGGGAGGGTTACAATGAGCAGTTCTTC. Its translation: CASSLDWREGYNEQFF. The variable domain in full, with the rest retrieved from reference TRBV7-8 and TRBJ2-1, is GAGVSQSPRYKVAKRGQDVALRCDPISGHVSLFWYQQALGQGPEFLTYFQNEAQLDKSGLPSDRFFAERPEGSVSTLKIQRTQQEDSAVYLCASSLDWREGYNEQFFGPGTRLTVL.

The gene calls are TRBV6-2 or TRBV6-3 and TRBJ2-1; 11 bases align to TRBD2. The CDR3 has 18 amino acids. The germline V gene encodes CDR1 MNHEY and CDR2 SVGEGT. V shed 7 bases, J shed 0 bases, and the junction held 11 bases outside the gene matches. The CDR3 DNA reads as TGTGCCAGCATTAACGGACTAGCGGGCCGTCCCTCCTACAATGAGCAGTTCTTC. Translation: CASINGLAGRPSYNEQFF.

This clonotype appeared a few times. CDR3 nucleotides: TGTGCCACCAGTGATTTGGAGGGACTAGCGGGAGGTATGAATGAGCAGTTCTTC. Its protein product is CATSDLEGLAGGMNEQFF. The genes are TRBV24-1 and TRBJ2-1; 15 bases are shared with TRBD2. The J segment lost 7 bases and the V segment lost 0 bases, leaving 6 bases of the junction unmatched. Germline lookup yields CDR1 KGHDR and CDR2 SFDVKD. The CDR3 totals 18 residues.

This clonotype was recorded a few times. The rearrangement links TRBV5-1 to TRBJ2-2; possibly TRBD2 for D (6 bases). The CDR3 has 14 residues. From germline, CDR1 is SGHRS and CDR2 YFSETQ. The V end was cut by 4 bases, the J end by 6 bases, with 13 bases between. CDR3 amino acids: CASSPGGGPGELFF. CDR3 DNA sequence: TGCGCCAGCAGCCCCGGGGGTGGGCCCGGGGAGCTGTTTTTT.

J is TRBJ2-5 and V is TRBV20-1; D is possibly TRBD1 (5 bases). The V end lost 1 base, the J end lost 4 bases, and 16 bases lay between the germline ends. The germline V gene encodes CDR1 DFQATT and CDR2 SNEGSKA (reference sequence). CDR3 length: 15 residues. This CDR3 is CSARGVGRIRETQYF. For the CDR3, the DNA is TGCAGTGCTAGAGGAGTGGGGCGGATCCGAGAGACCCAGTACTTC.

The table lists this clonotype with many counts. The chain joins TRBV29-1 to TRBJ2-5; D may be TRBD2 (5 bases). The CDR3 consists of 11 residues. Trimming removed 6 bases from V and 4 bases from J, with 9 bases in between. Germline V gene lookup returns CDR1 SQVTM and CDR2 ANQGSEA. The CDR3 DNA reads as TGCAGCGTGGAACTAGGAGAGACCCAGTACTTC. This translates into CSVELGETQYF.

This clonotype was seen repeatedly, ten times or more. The rearrangement joins TRBV5-1 to TRBJ2-1, with D possibly TRBD2 on 5 matching bases. This CDR3 comprises 15 residues. Germline CDR1 reads SGHRS; CDR2 reads YFSETQ. The V end lost 1 base, the J end lost 2 bases, and 10 bases lay between the germline ends. CDR3 region: CASSLPGVAYNEQFF. CDR3 DNA: TGCGCCAGCAGCTTGCCCGGGGTGGCCTACAATGAGCAGTTCTTC.

In its sample, this clonotype was seen once. V is TRBV10-1 and J is TRBJ2-1; D might be TRBD1 (6 bases). There are 13 residues in the CDR3. Germline CDR1 WNHNN, CDR2 SYGVQD (reference sequence). V lost 6 bases, J lost 14 bases, and 20 bases lay in between. The CDR3 nucleotides read TGCGCCAGCAGCCGACGGTTAGTACAGGGAGAGTTCTTC. Protein: CASSRRLVQGEFF.

This clonotype was observed many times. This rearrangement joins TRBV7-2 to TRBJ2-2, with D perhaps matching TRBD1 (5 bases). V dropped 6 bases and J dropped 0 bases, with 5 bases sitting between them. Germline CDR1 reads SGHTA; CDR2 reads FQGNSA. This CDR3 comprises 13 residues. The DNA of the CDR3 is TGTGCCAGCAGACAGGCGAACACCGGGGAGCTGTTTTTT. As protein: CASRQANTGELFF.

This clonotype was seen more than once but under ten times. The chain uses TRBV7-9 and TRBJ1-5, with 7 bases lining up with TRBD1. The CDR3 spans 19 residues. The trim removed 3 bases at V and 0 bases at J, leaving 14 bases unmatched. In germline, CDR1 is SEHNR, CDR2 FQNEAQ (reference sequence). The DNA of the CDR3 is TGTGCCAGCAGCTTCCGGACAGGTGATACGTGGCATAGCAATCAGCCCCAGCATTTT. It specifies CASSFRTGDTWHSNQPQHF.

At least ten counts were recorded for this clonotype. The chain links TRBV5-5 to TRBJ2-5; weak D call: TRBD2 (5 bases). This CDR3 has 17 residues. Looked up from germline, CDR1 is SGHKS and CDR2 is YYEKEE (reference sequence). Trimming removed 4 bases at V and 2 bases at J, with 21 bases between. CDR3 nucleotide sequence: TGTGCCAGCAGCCCCGTTAAGCCGAGGGCCTGGCAAGAGACCCAGTACTTC. It encodes CASSPVKPRAWQETQYF.

This clonotype came up a few times. V usage is TRBV5-4 and J usage is TRBJ1-4, with D uncertain. The germline gives CDR1 SGHNT, CDR2 YYREEE (reference sequence). Trimming took off 2 bases at V and 6 bases at J, with 17 bases between the two ends. There are 16 residues in the CDR3. The CDR3 here is CASSLRSGGRDEKLFF. In nucleotides, the CDR3 is TGTGCCAGCAGCTTAAGATCGGGAGGGCGCGATGAAAAACTGTTTTTT.

The chain links TRBV20-1 to TRBJ1-2; D uncertain. CDR1 is DFQATT, CDR2 SNEGSKA, per germline (reference sequence). V was pared by 5 bases and J by 5 bases, with 15 bases between. This CDR3 comprises 13 residues. In nucleotides, the CDR3 is TGCAGTGCTCTTGTCACGCAGATTTATGGCTACACCTTC. The encoded protein is CSALVTQIYGYTF.

This clonotype was seen a few times. This chain connects TRBV7-2 to TRBJ1-3; no firm D call. Germline V gene data show CDR1 as SGHTA and CDR2 as FQGNSA. The CDR3 is 14 amino acids. V was pared by 4 bases and J by 0 bases, with 7 bases between. The chain's CDR3 is CASSSGDSGNTIYF. CDR3 sequence (DNA): TGTGCCAGCAGCTCCGGGGACTCTGGAAACACCATATATTTT.

The chain recombines TRBV29-1 with TRBJ1-3; D gene unclear. This CDR3 is built from 14 residues. V shed 2 bases and J shed 8 bases, with 16 bases lying between them. Per germline, CDR1 SQVTM and CDR2 ANQGSEA. Here the CDR3 reads CSVEFPLAPDTIYF. CDR3 nucleotide sequence: TGCAGCGTTGAATTTCCCCTAGCGCCAGACACCATATATTTT.

A few counts support this clonotype. The chain joins TRBV12-3 or TRBV12-4 to TRBJ2-3; D is ambiguous. The V gene lost 3 bases and the J gene lost 0 bases, with 10 bases spanning the gap. This CDR3 region has 15 residues. CDR3 in DNA: TGTGCCAGCAGTTTCGGAAGAGTAAGCACAGATACGCAGTATTTT. Protein: CASSFGRVSTDTQYF.